The next 18 T cell receptor beta chains were all read from a single sample in a study of blood T cell repertoires in COVID-19 (dated by TCRdb to about 2020). Libraries were built with the immunoSEQ multiplex PCR assay. In its TCRdb copy, this immuneACCESS table keeps in-frame sequences only and misses some clones. Where compared with another copy, unresolved V genes explain less than half of these, and the others have no known cause. The sample table records around 110,000 clones; approximately 88% of these occur just once. The ten top clones hold approximately 6.2% of the sample. Sequenced input: peripheral blood. These receptors were obtained from a man aged 50 or older with active or convalescent COVID-19.

The chain has TRBV9 and TRBJ2-2; TRBD1 matches 9 bases. The CDR3 is made up of 15 amino acids. Trimming took 3 bases from V and 4 from J; bases not matched to a gene: 4. From germline, CDR1 is SGDLS and CDR2 YYNGEE. The CDR3, as DNA: TGTGCCAGCAGCGGGGACAGGGAGAGCACCGGGGAGCTGTTTTTT. Translation gives CASSGDRESTGELFF.

V gene TRBV2 combines with J gene TRBJ2-2, with 7 bases fitting TRBD2. Germline CDR1 SNHLY, CDR2 FYNNEI. Unmatched junction bases numbered 8, after V lost 7 bases and J lost 3 bases. CDR3 length: 15 amino acids. The CDR3 protein is CASKRLADYTGELFF. DNA for the CDR3: TGTGCCAGCAAGAGGCTAGCGGACTACACCGGGGAGCTGTTTTTT.

This chain connects TRBV24-1 to TRBJ1-2; D is perhaps TRBD1 (6 bases). CDR1 is KGHDR and CDR2 is SFDVKD in the germline V gene. CDR3 length equals 14 residues. Trimming removed 5 bases at V and 0 bases at J, with 9 bases between. Here the CDR3 reads CATSAPGANYGYTF. The CDR3 nucleotides read TGTGCCACCAGTGCACCAGGGGCTAACTATGGCTACACCTTC.

The J gene is TRBJ1-5, the V gene TRBV19, with D tentatively TRBD1 (6 bases). V lost 3 bases and J lost 6, with 12 bases in between. The CDR3 runs to 14 residues. The germline V gene encodes CDR1 LNHDA and CDR2 SQIVND (reference sequence). The CDR3 protein is CASSIRGQGQPQHF. CDR3 coding DNA: TGTGCCAGTAGTATTAGGGGACAAGGTCAGCCCCAGCATTTT.

This rearrangement joins TRBV28 to TRBJ1-5; 10 nucleotides line up with TRBD1. In germline, CDR1 is MDHEN, CDR2 SYDVKM. The J segment lost 6 bases and the V segment lost 7 bases, leaving 9 bases of the junction unmatched. This CDR3 region has 15 residues. Here the CDR3 reads CASILTGDRGQPQHF. The DNA for the CDR3 is TGTGCCAGCATTCTGACAGGGGACAGGGGTCAGCCCCAGCATTTT.

The chain carries TRBV5-4 and TRBJ2-7; 9 bases are a match to TRBD2. Germline lookup yields CDR1 SGHNT and CDR2 YYREEE (reference sequence). V lost 0 bases to trimming and J lost 0 bases; unmatched junction nucleotides: 7. The CDR3 has 17 residues. CDR3 in amino acids: CASSLGAGLANSYEQYF. As DNA, the CDR3 is TGTGCCAGCAGCTTGGGCGCAGGACTAGCGAACTCCTACGAGCAGTACTTC.

The chain has TRBV5-6 and TRBJ2-7; the match to TRBD2 covers 8 bases. The trim removed 4 bases at V and 3 bases at J, leaving 12 bases unmatched. Looked up from germline, CDR1 is SGHDT and CDR2 is YYEEEE. This CDR3 has 16 residues. The CDR3 nucleotides read TGTGCCAGCAGCCTGGGGAAAACGGGACTAGTCTACGAGCAGTACTTC. Encoded protein: CASSLGKTGLVYEQYF.

The chain links TRBV27 to TRBJ2-1; 7 bases line up with TRBD1. J was trimmed by 4 bases and V by 5 bases; bases with no gene match: 5. The CDR3 covers 14 residues. From germline, CDR1 is MNHEY and CDR2 SMNVEV (reference sequence). The CDR3 DNA reads TGTGCCAGCAGTGACGGGACAGATTACAATGAGCAGTTCTTC. Protein: CASSDGTDYNEQFF.

CDR3 DNA: TGTGCCAGCAGCCCTACTAGCGCGTCCTACGAGCAGTACTTC. The encoded protein is CASSPTSASYEQYF. The rearrangement uses TRBV7-2 and TRBJ2-7; 7 nucleotides agree with TRBD2. Germline CDR1 reads SGHTA; CDR2 reads FQGNSA. The V gene end was trimmed by 5 bases and the J gene end by 1 base; junction bases not matched to a gene: 5. The CDR3 is 14 residues long.

The genes are TRBV12-3 or TRBV12-4 and TRBJ2-7; tentatively, D is TRBD1 (5 bases). Between the trimmed V and J ends, which lost 6 bases and 3 bases, there was a span of 12 bases. The CDR3 spans 13 residues. The DNA of the CDR3 is TGTGCCAGCAGGGCAGGACATATCTACGAGCAGTACTTC. This codes for CASRAGHIYEQYF.

The J gene is TRBJ2-3, the V gene TRBV3-1 (or the pseudogene TRBV3-2); 12 nucleotides match TRBD2. CDR1 and CDR2 from the germline V gene are LGHDT and YNNKEL (reference sequence). This CDR3 comprises 15 residues. Trimming at V came to 4 bases and at J to 4 bases, leaving 3 bases not matched to a gene. This chain's CDR3 is CASSPSGRASDTQYF. DNA of the CDR3: TGTGCCAGCAGCCCTAGCGGGAGGGCCTCAGATACGCAGTATTTT.

This chain joins TRBV6-5 and TRBJ2-6, with unresolved D. Germline-derived CDR1 and CDR2 are MNHEY and SVGAGI. CDR3 length: 14 amino acids. V gave up 11 bases and J gave up 0 bases, with 11 bases separating them. CDR3 loop: CALEESSGANVLTF. The DNA for the CDR3 is TGTGCCCTCGAGGAGAGCTCTGGGGCCAACGTCCTGACTTTC.

This chain connects TRBV29-1 to TRBJ1-4, with 7 nucleotides matching TRBD1. Trimming at V came to 7 bases and at J to 3 bases, leaving 5 bases not matched to a gene. The CDR3 consists of 13 residues. Per germline, CDR1 SQVTM and CDR2 ANQGSEA. CDR3 nucleotide sequence: TGCAGCGCGGGACAGTTACCTAATGAAAAACTGTTTTTT. It translates to CSAGQLPNEKLFF. Full variable domain (rest looked up from reference TRBV29-1 and TRBJ1-4): SAVISQKPSRDICQRGTSLTIQCQVDSQVTMMFWYRQQPGQSLTLIATANQGSEATYESGFVIDKFPISRPNLTFSTLTVSNMSPEDSSIYLCSAGQLPNEKLFFGSGTQLSVL.

The genes are TRBV19 and TRBJ1-1; D gene uncertain. This CDR3 is built from 12 residues. V dropped 5 bases and J dropped 1 base, with 5 bases sitting between them. Germline V CDR1 and CDR2: LNHDA, SQIVND (reference sequence). The CDR3 region has the DNA TGTGCCAGTAGTCCCTGGAACACTGAAGCTTTCTTT. Translated, it gives CASSPWNTEAFF.

This clone has only a few counts. The chain combines TRBV6-2 or TRBV6-3 with TRBJ2-1; D is perhaps TRBD1 (5 bases). CDR3 size: 12 residues. Germline lookup yields CDR1 MNHEY and CDR2 SVGEGT. Deletions cut 1 base from V and 9 bases from J, with 7 bases between. CDR3 sequence reads: CASSYLGVEQFF. The DNA for the CDR3 is TGTGCCAGCAGTTACTTAGGGGTTGAGCAGTTCTTC.

The rearrangement links TRBV12-3 or TRBV12-4 to TRBJ2-5; tentative D call: TRBD1 (6 bases). This CDR3 spans 12 amino acids. Trimming cost V 6 bases and J 3 bases, with 8 bases left between them. CDR3: CASRRQEETQYF. The CDR3 region has the DNA TGTGCCAGCAGGAGACAGGAAGAGACCCAGTACTTC.

V and J are TRBV3-1 (or the pseudogene TRBV3-2) and TRBJ2-7; 8 positions agree with TRBD2. Per germline, CDR1 LGHDT and CDR2 YNNKEL (reference sequence). The CDR3 totals 17 residues. The V segment lost 3 bases and the J segment 1 base; nucleotides outside the gene matches: 11. The CDR3: CASSHDRTGLVSYEQYF. For the CDR3, the DNA is TGTGCCAGCAGCCACGATAGAACGGGACTAGTTTCCTACGAGCAGTACTTC.

This chain uses TRBV11-2 with TRBJ2-7; 13 nucleotides agree with TRBD2. From germline, CDR1 is SGHAT and CDR2 FQNNGV. The CDR3 runs to 16 residues. Losses at the gene ends were 3 bases for V and 6 bases for J; bases not matched to a gene: 8. CDR3: CASSFGTSGTTTEQYF. The CDR3 DNA is TGTGCCAGCAGCTTTGGGACTAGCGGGACAACCACCGAGCAGTACTTC.